Reported below is one T cell receptor (beta chain). Source study methods: Nucleated cell counts were estimated from reference gene primer amplification. Profiled with immunoSEQ multiplex PCR; TCRdb holds only in-frame clones, not every one. Clonal size and the V and J genes are those of that table, whereas D and trimming came from the DNA. This sample has around 250,000 clones; 70% to 90% occur once, and the top ten carry under 7%. The entry originates in a study of blood T cell repertoires in COVID-19. The overall study: PBMCs, B-cell-depleted T cells, or T cells were the source of the cDNA or gDNA that made up the material.

Germline CDR1 reads SGHRS; CDR2 reads YFSETQ. The CDR3 is made up of 13 amino acids. The V and J ends lost 4 bases and 5 bases, in that order; junction bases with no gene match: 5. The sequence derives from a woman aged 45-65 years who had been exposed to COVID-19. V and J are TRBV5-1 and TRBJ1-1; 7 bases fit TRBD1. The specimen sequenced was PBMCs or T cells enriched from blood (not recorded which). The DNA of the CDR3 is TGCGCCAGCAGCACCCTGACAGGGACTGAAGCTTTCTTT. Amino acids: CASSTLTGTEAFF.